This passage covers 30 T cell receptor beta chains from one sample sequenced in a study of T cells in Graves' hyperthyroidism and ophthalmopathy. RNA transcripts gave rise to amplified TCR beta CDR3 regions. HTBI primers drove first-round RT-PCR of the TCR CDR3. TCRdb re-derived calls from the multiplex PCR reads in MiXCR, one entry per CDR3 protein. The data contain approximately 400,000 distinct CDR3 sequences, 13% of them singletons. The sample taken for sequencing was blood. The origin of the receptors is a man aged 25-40 years with Graves' hyperthyroidism that later progressed to Graves' ophthalmopathy.

This clonotype was picked up many times. J is TRBJ1-2 and V is TRBV3-1, with D perhaps matching TRBD1 (5 bases). The CDR3 has 15 residues. Trimming took off 6 bases at V and 5 bases at J, with 19 bases between the two ends. Germline V gene lookup returns CDR1 LGHDT and CDR2 YNNKEL (reference sequence). Here the CDR3 reads CASSPTDTLGYGYTF. The CDR3 region has the DNA TGTGCCAGCAGTCCCACGGACACCTTGGGGTATGGCTACACCTTC.

To note about this clonotype: With a much larger clone just one base away, this may be a read error. This rearrangement joins TRBV28 to TRBJ2-1, with 8 positions matching TRBD2. Germline V gives CDR1 MDHEN, CDR2 SYDVKM. V shed 3 bases, J shed 5 bases, and the junction held 9 bases outside the gene matches. The CDR3 loop spans 16 amino acids. The CDR3, as DNA: TGTGCCAGCAGTTTGTCCGGGACTAGAAGACACAATGAGCAGTTCTTC. This translates into CASSLSGTRRHNEQFF.

This clonotype was counted ten times or more. The chain carries TRBV2 and TRBJ1-3; TRBD1 might be the D (6 bases). Germline values: CDR1 SNHLY, CDR2 FYNNEI. CDR3 size: 17 residues. The V end was cut by 0 bases, the J end by 4 bases, with 16 bases between. CDR3 in DNA: TGTGCCAGCAGTGAAGCGCCCTACAGGGACTCGGGAAACACCATATATTTT. Protein: CASSEAPYRDSGNTIYF.

This clonotype came up many times. V is TRBV13 and J is TRBJ1-5; D unresolved. There are 13 residues in the CDR3. The germline V gene encodes CDR1 PRHDT and CDR2 FYEKMQ (reference sequence). The V gene lost 4 bases and the J gene lost 5 bases, with 9 bases spanning the gap. The CDR3 coding sequence is TGTGCCAGCAGCTCCGGCATCGATCAGCCCCAGCATTTT. It specifies CASSSGIDQPQHF.

This clonotype was counted only a few times. The chain joins TRBV28 to TRBJ2-3; no clear D. The CDR3 is made up of 13 amino acids. Trimming took 7 bases from V and 5 from J, leaving 13 bases between them. Germline V lookup: CDR1 MDHEN, CDR2 SYDVKM. The CDR3 protein is CASIKRSEDTQYF. The DNA for the CDR3 is TGTGCCAGCATTAAGCGTTCGGAAGATACGCAGTATTTT.

Many counts were recorded for this clonotype. The chain is built from TRBV7-3 and TRBJ2-7, with D perhaps matching TRBD1 or TRBD2 (5 bases each). Trimming stripped 4 bases from V and 7 bases from J, with 11 bases between. Germline-derived CDR1 and CDR2 are SGHTA and FQGTGA. The CDR3 sequence is 12 residues long. In nucleotides, the CDR3 is TGTGCCAGCAGCTCCTGGGGGAGTGAGCAGTACTTC. Translation: CASSSWGSEQYF.

The rearrangement joins TRBV29-1 to TRBJ2-1; D not resolved. Trimming stripped 3 bases from V and 3 bases from J, with 9 bases between. Per germline, CDR1 SQVTM and CDR2 ANQGSEA. This CDR3 comprises 13 residues. The CDR3 here is CSVDRADYNEQFF. DNA for the CDR3: TGCAGCGTTGATCGGGCGGACTACAATGAGCAGTTCTTC.

As to this clonotype: An end of the junction differs from the germline gene, which may be a read error. The V and J genes are TRBV4-1 and TRBJ1-5, with TRBD1 matching 8 bases. CDR1 MGHRA and CDR2 YSYEKL come from the germline V gene. This CDR3 is built from 16 residues. CDR3 nucleotide sequence: TGCGCCAGCGGCCAAGGGAGGGACAGGCATAATCAGCCCCAGCATTTT. This encodes CASGQGRDRHNQPQHF.

This clonotype showed up many times. This chain connects TRBV6-1 to TRBJ1-5; a weak D match, TRBD1 (6 bases). Germline CDR1 is MNHNS and CDR2 is SASEGT. The CDR3 is 14 residues long. Trimming took 6 bases from V and 5 from J, leaving 14 bases between them. The CDR3 reads CASSRRGADQPQHF. DNA for the CDR3: TGTGCCAGCAGCCGGAGGGGGGCTGATCAGCCCCAGCATTTT.

Only a few counts were recorded for this clonotype. V gene TRBV19 combines with J gene TRBJ1-5; D unclear. This CDR3 is built from 14 residues. V lost 4 bases, J lost 2 bases, and 9 bases lay in between. Per the germline V gene, CDR1 is LNHDA and CDR2 is SQIVND (reference sequence). The CDR3 DNA follows: TGTGCCAGTAGTAGCCCACAAGGCAATCAGCCCCAGCATTTT. Residues: CASSSPQGNQPQHF.

Many counts were recorded for this clonotype. The rearrangement links TRBV28 to TRBJ1-5, with 8 bases aligning to TRBD1. V shed 3 bases and J 6 bases; nucleotides not matched to a gene: 13. The CDR3 runs 17 residues. The V gene's germline CDR1 is MDHEN and CDR2 SYDVKM. The CDR3 DNA follows: TGTGCCAGCAGTTTCCGTATTGGACAGGGTGAGGTTCAGCCCCAGCATTTT. Encoded protein: CASSFRIGQGEVQPQHF.

Concerning this clonotype: An end of the junction does not agree with germline; a read error may underlie this. The chain combines TRBV6-1 with TRBJ2-7; D might be TRBD1 or TRBD2, each matching 5 bases. Looked up from germline, CDR1 is MNHNS and CDR2 is SASEGT. This CDR3 is built from 14 residues. CDR3 nucleotides: TGTGCCAGCAGTGTACGGGACGGCTCCTACGAGCAGCACTTC. Its protein product is CASSVRDGSYEQHF.

This chain joins TRBV12-3 or TRBV12-4 and TRBJ2-3; 9 nucleotides match TRBD1. The trim removed 5 bases at V and 5 bases at J, leaving 8 bases unmatched. This CDR3 is 15 amino acids long. CDR3 loop: CASSLGQGIIDTQYF. The CDR3 nucleotides are TGTGCCAGCAGTCTCGGACAGGGGATTATAGATACGCAGTATTTT.

This clonotype has more than one count but fewer than ten. The rearrangement joins TRBV6-2 or TRBV6-3 to TRBJ2-2; tentative D call: TRBD2 (6 bases). V was cut by 6 bases and J by 0 bases, with 11 bases left in between. Germline loops: CDR1 MNHEY, CDR2 SVGEGT. This CDR3 is 15 amino acids long. The CDR3, as DNA: TGTGCCAGCAGAAGTGGGGGGTCGAACACCGGGGAGCTGTTTTTT. Translating it yields CASRSGGSNTGELFF.

The table lists this clonotype with many counts. The chain has TRBV20-1 and TRBJ1-2; TRBD1 might be the D (5 bases). Germline V gene sequence: CDR1 DFQATT, CDR2 SNEGSKA (reference sequence). This CDR3 has 15 residues. With 0 bases removed from V and 3 bases from J, the gap between germline ends came to 14 bases. The CDR3 loop is CSARDYQGTYYGYTF. The CDR3 nucleotides are TGCAGTGCTAGAGATTATCAAGGGACCTACTATGGCTACACCTTC.

This clonotype was observed a handful of times. The J gene is TRBJ1-4, the V gene TRBV15; weak D call: TRBD1 (6 bases). Trimming left V 5 bases short and J 8 bases short, with 15 bases between. The germline CDR1 and CDR2 sequences are LNHNV and YYDKDF (reference sequence). The CDR3 length is 14 residues. The CDR3 DNA reads as TGTGCCACCAGCCGGGACACCCGAAAGGAAAAACTGTTTTTT. This encodes CATSRDTRKEKLFF.

This clonotype occurred a few times. The chain has TRBV28 and TRBJ2-1; D may be TRBD2 (5 bases). Trimming stripped 1 base from V and 2 bases from J, with 9 bases between. CDR3 length equals 15 residues. Per the germline V gene, CDR1 is MDHEN and CDR2 is SYDVKM. Here the CDR3 DNA reads TGTGCCAGCAGTTTATTTGGGGAGACCTACAATGAGCAGTTCTTC. Translating gives CASSLFGETYNEQFF.

This clonotype was picked up many times. The genes are TRBV6-1 and TRBJ1-5; D gene ambiguous. The CDR3 runs to 13 residues. Deletions cut 4 bases from V and 6 bases from J, with 10 bases between. Looked up from germline, CDR1 is MNHNS and CDR2 is SASEGT. The DNA for the CDR3 is TGTGCCAGCAGTGCACGACCTTTTCAGCCCCAGCATTTT. Protein product: CASSARPFQPQHF.

This clonotype was seen more than once but under ten times. The chain couples TRBV12-3 or TRBV12-4 to TRBJ2-3, with D possibly TRBD2 on 6 matching bases. This CDR3 has 15 residues. The V and J ends lost 8 bases and 2 bases respectively, with 17 bases between them. The CDR3 nucleotides are TGTGCCAGCGACCCTTTGGGGGGAGCCACAGATACGCAGTATTTT. Translated, it gives CASDPLGGATDTQYF.

The rearrangement uses TRBV4-1 and TRBJ1-5; D possibly corresponds to TRBD1 (5 bases). V was pared by 4 bases and J by 2 bases, with 18 bases between. CDR3 length equals 17 residues. Germline-derived CDR1 and CDR2 are MGHRA and YSYEKL. The CDR3 loop is CASSPYGAADGNQPQHF. CDR3 DNA: TGCGCCAGCAGCCCCTACGGGGCAGCCGATGGCAATCAGCCCCAGCATTTT.

The rearrangement joins TRBV12-3 or TRBV12-4 to TRBJ2-3; D is unclear. V lost 7 bases, J lost 5 bases, and 13 bases lay in between. The CDR3 is made up of 13 amino acids. The CDR3 DNA reads as TGTGCCAGCACAGTTCAGAAGAGAGATACGCAGTATTTT. Protein: CASTVQKRDTQYF.

This clonotype was seen at least ten times. This chain links TRBV20-1 with TRBJ2-3; 10 bases fit TRBD2. Germline V gene sequence: CDR1 DFQATT, CDR2 SNEGSKA (reference sequence). V gave up 2 bases and J gave up 5 bases; unmatched junction bases: 4. This CDR3 spans 14 amino acids. The CDR3: CSARTTSGEDTQYF. The CDR3 DNA sequence: TGCAGTGCTAGAACAACTAGCGGGGAAGATACGCAGTATTTT.

This clonotype was recorded a few times. At one boundary the junction diverges from the germline segment, which might be a read error. V is TRBV4-1 and J is TRBJ2-5; D may be TRBD1 or TRBD2 (5 bases each). Germline V gene data show CDR1 as MGHRA and CDR2 as YSYEKL. The CDR3 length is 13 residues. The CDR3 protein is CASSPGPRETQYF. CDR3 DNA: TGTGCCAGCAGTCCGGGACCGAGAGAGACCCAGTACTTC.

The table lists this clonotype with a few counts. V usage is TRBV6-1 and J usage is TRBJ2-3, with 12 bases matching TRBD1. This CDR3 has 16 amino acids. J lost 4 bases, V lost 3 bases, and 5 bases had no gene match. Looked up from germline, CDR1 is MNHNS and CDR2 is SASEGT. Here the CDR3 reads CASSDGTGGRADTQYF. The CDR3 nucleotides read TGTGCCAGCAGTGATGGGACAGGGGGCCGTGCAGATACGCAGTATTTT.

The table lists this clonotype with many counts. The chain has TRBV5-1 and TRBJ1-5; D call uncertain. The CDR3 contains 13 residues. Trimming shortened V by 0 bases and J by 10 bases, and 11 bases separated the two germline ends. Germline loops: CDR1 SGHRS, CDR2 YFSETQ. The CDR3 region has the DNA TGCGCCAGCAGCTTGGGTGGGATTTCTCCCCAGCATTTT. Its translation: CASSLGGISPQHF. Variable domain in full (rest from reference TRBV5-1 and TRBJ1-5): KAGVTQTPRYLIKTRGQQVTLSCSPISGHRSVSWYQQTPGQGLQFLFEYFSETQRNKGNFPGRFSGRQFSNSRSEMNVSTLELGDSALYLCASSLGGISPQHFGDGTRLSIL.

This clonotype has a count of ten or more. This is likely a read error, given that the CDR3 carries no conserved phenylalanine or tryptophan at its end. It is unclear where the CDR3 begins or ends on the DNA, so no DNA is shown, and the CDR3 is as TCRdb lists it. This chain uses TRBV3-1 with TRBJ1-2; whether TRBD1, the table's D call, matches the DNA was not checked. CDR1 is LGHDT and CDR2 is YNNKEL in the germline V gene (reference sequence). The CDR3 extends over 18 residues, inclusive of both ends. The CDR3: CASSHSTLRDRAHYGYTI.

J is TRBJ1-3 and V is TRBV20-1; D might be TRBD1 (5 bases). Germline V CDR1 and CDR2: DFQATT, SNEGSKA (reference sequence). Trimming cost V 5 bases and J 4 bases, with 15 bases left between them. The CDR3 length is 14 residues. The CDR3 loop is CSAPHGGRGNTIYF. The CDR3 nucleotides read TGCAGTGCTCCCCACGGGGGGAGGGGAAACACCATATATTTT.

The chain employs TRBV12-3 or TRBV12-4 and TRBJ1-3, with a tentative D call TRBD1 (5 bases). CDR3 length: 17 residues. V lost 1 base and J 4 bases, leaving 17 bases between the germline ends. CDR3 sequence (DNA): TGTGCCAGCAGTTTAGGGGGCAGGGCCTCTTTCGGAAACACCATATATTTT. It yields the protein CASSLGGRASFGNTIYF.

The chain combines TRBV19 with TRBJ1-4; possible D gene TRBD1, 5 bases. The germline V and J ends were trimmed by 4 bases and 5 bases, with 14 bases remaining between them. The CDR3 loop spans 15 amino acids. Germline assignment: CDR1 LNHDA and CDR2 SQIVND (reference sequence). CDR3 in DNA: TGTGCCAGTAGTACTAGGGGCGCGAGGAATGAAAAACTGTTTTTT. Translated: CASSTRGARNEKLFF.

The chain carries TRBV7-6 and TRBJ2-5; the D is unclear. Germline V gene sequence: CDR1 SGHVS, CDR2 FNYEAQ. V shed 2 bases and J shed 2 bases, with 6 bases lying between them. The CDR3 has 13 amino acids. CDR3 sequence: CASSLSRQETQYF. The DNA of the CDR3 is TGTGCCAGCAGCTTATCTAGACAAGAGACCCAGTACTTC.